Presented here are 21 T cell receptor beta chains from one specimen sequenced in a study of T cells in Graves' hyperthyroidism and ophthalmopathy (dated by TCRdb to between 2018 and 2021). Library preparation was by multiplex PCR. Sequencing used an Illumina HiSeq 2000. The TCR beta CDR3 regions were amplified from RNA transcripts. For the first round of RT-PCR on the TCR CDR3, the HTBI primer set was used together with the Qiagen OneStep RT-PCR kit. The public reads were reanalyzed by TCRdb: fastp trimming at Q25, MiXCR alignment, in-frame beta chains only. Rows are combined by CDR3 protein, so each entry shows the most common genes and DNA. The sample data list a few hundred thousand distinct CDR3 sequences, and around 16% of these were observed just once. The ten largest clones add up to around 32% of the sample. Sequences were obtained from blood. The receptors come from a woman younger than 45 with Graves' ophthalmopathy.

The CDR3, as DNA: TGTGCCAGCAGTGCCCTAGGGAGGGGCTCCTATAATTCACCCCTCCACTTT. As protein: CASSALGRGSYNSPLHF. V gene TRBV6-1 combines with J gene TRBJ1-6; TRBD1 is a possible D gene (5 bases). This CDR3 spans 17 amino acids. V shed 4 bases and J shed 0 bases, with 13 bases lying between them. CDR1 is MNHNS and CDR2 is SASEGT in the germline V gene.

The count of this clonotype is one. This rearrangement joins TRBV6-4 to TRBJ2-1; D is undetermined. Germline values: CDR1 MRHNA, CDR2 SNTAGT. Trimming shortened V by 10 bases and J by 0 bases, and 13 bases separated the two germline ends. This CDR3 region has 14 residues. CDR3 loop: CANRYESSYNEQFF. In DNA, the CDR3 is TGTGCCAACCGTTACGAGAGCTCCTACAATGAGCAGTTCTTC.

This clonotype was seen a few times. The chain links TRBV12-3 or TRBV12-4 to TRBJ2-2; 9 nucleotides align to TRBD1. The ends lost 7 bases at V and 6 bases at J; junction bases unmatched: 6. This CDR3 has 14 residues. Here the CDR3 reads CASIRDRASGELFF. CDR3 bases: TGTGCCAGCATCCGGGACAGGGCTTCCGGGGAGCTGTTTTTT.

This clonotype was recorded a few times. The chain employs TRBV20-1 and TRBJ2-5, with TRBD2 as a possible D gene (5 bases). The germline V gene encodes CDR1 DFQATT and CDR2 SNEGSKA (reference sequence). The CDR3 spans 15 residues. V was pared by 0 bases and J by 5 bases, with 16 bases between. The chain's CDR3 is CSARDPGPLGETQYF. The CDR3 DNA reads TGCAGTGCTAGAGACCCGGGCCCACTAGGGGAGACCCAGTACTTC.

This clonotype was observed a few times. The chain is built from TRBV5-1 and TRBJ1-4, with 8 bases identical to TRBD1. The CDR3 is 14 amino acids. V shed 1 base, J shed 8 bases, and the junction held 4 bases outside the gene matches. CDR1 is SGHRS and CDR2 is YFSETQ in the germline V gene. This CDR3 is CASSLQGAREKLFF. The CDR3 DNA is TGCGCCAGCAGCTTGCAGGGGGCGCGGGAAAAACTGTTTTTT.

Ten or more counts support this clonotype. This rearrangement joins TRBV28 to TRBJ2-1; 9 bases are shared with TRBD1. The CDR3 sequence is 14 residues long. V lost 6 bases and J lost 5; bases outside the gene matches: 5. CDR1 and CDR2 from the germline V gene are MDHEN and SYDVKM. The CDR3 DNA is TGTGCCAGCAGCTGGGACAGGGCCGACAATGAGCAGTTCTTC. The encoded protein is CASSWDRADNEQFF.

As to this clonotype: One end of the junction varies from germline; a read error may be responsible. The rearrangement joins TRBV29-1 to TRBJ2-7; 8 bases are shared with TRBD1. Germline V gene lookup returns CDR1 SQVTM and CDR2 ANQGSEA. This CDR3 spans 13 amino acids. The DNA of the CDR3 is TGCAGCGTTGATATGCAGGGGGCATACGGGCAGTACTTC. Protein sequence: CSVDMQGAYGQYF.

CDR3 residues: CASSQENEDRRFF. CDR3 nucleotides: TGTGCCAGCAGCCAAGAAAATGAGGACAGGCGGTTCTTC. The V gene is TRBV7-9, the J gene TRBJ2-1; TRBD1 aligns across 7 bases. CDR3 size: 13 residues. Germline CDR1 SEHNR, CDR2 FQNEAQ (reference sequence). The trim removed 5 bases at V and 15 bases at J, leaving 13 bases unmatched.

This clonotype was observed at least ten times. The chain carries TRBV28 and TRBJ2-7; no clear D. Germline CDR1 is MDHEN and CDR2 is SYDVKM. The V and J ends lost 6 bases and 2 bases respectively, with 14 bases between them. The CDR3 contains 14 residues. This CDR3 reads CASSPPYPTYEQYF. CDR3 DNA: TGTGCCAGCAGCCCCCCCTACCCTACCTACGAGCAGTACTTC.

This clonotype was seen ten or more times. The gene calls are TRBV11-1 and TRBJ2-1, with unresolved D. The V gene's germline CDR1 is SGHAT and CDR2 FQDESV (reference sequence). Trimming removed 0 bases at V and 7 bases at J, with 7 bases between. This CDR3 has 13 residues. This CDR3 reads CASSLALGNEQFF. Written as DNA, the CDR3 is TGTGCCAGCAGCTTAGCGTTAGGTAATGAGCAGTTCTTC.

The sample holds many counts of this clonotype. This chain joins TRBV7-2 and TRBJ2-7, with TRBD2 matching 13 bases. The CDR3 is 22 amino acids. The germline CDR1 and CDR2 sequences are SGHTA and FQGNSA. J was trimmed by 2 bases and V by 4 bases; bases with no gene match: 23. The CDR3 coding sequence is TGTGCCAGCAGCTCCCCCTCATCGGTGGGGACTAGCGGGATTCCATCTGCCTACGAGCAGTACTTC. Protein product: CASSSPSSVGTSGIPSAYEQYF.

The V call is TRBV5-1, the J call TRBJ2-1, with a tentative D call TRBD2 (6 bases). V was shortened by 2 bases and J by 3 bases, with 12 bases between the two germline ends. The germline CDR1 and CDR2 sequences are SGHRS and YFSETQ. The CDR3 contains 15 residues. The CDR3 DNA reads TGCGCCAGCAGCTTCAACGGGGGAAACTACAATGAGCAGTTCTTC. Its protein is CASSFNGGNYNEQFF.

This clonotype was counted ten times or more. V usage is TRBV28 and J usage is TRBJ1-2, with 7 nucleotides matching TRBD1. Looked up from germline, CDR1 is MDHEN and CDR2 is SYDVKM. Losses at the gene ends were 8 bases for V and 5 bases for J; bases not matched to a gene: 5. The CDR3 sequence is 12 residues long. CDR3 sequence: CASYRGKYGYTF. In DNA, the CDR3 is TGTGCCAGCTACAGGGGAAAGTATGGCTACACCTTC.

The chain couples TRBV6-5 to TRBJ2-2; TRBD2 matches at 9 bases. This CDR3 contains 18 residues. CDR1 MNHEY and CDR2 SVGAGI come from the germline V gene. V lost 2 bases and J lost 0; bases outside the gene matches: 7. The CDR3 loop is CASSYTQLAGTNTGELFF. For the CDR3, the DNA is TGTGCCAGCAGTTACACTCAACTAGCGGGCACGAACACCGGGGAGCTGTTTTTT.

This clonotype was counted only a few times. V is TRBV10-3 and J is TRBJ1-3; D is possibly TRBD1 (6 bases). Germline V gives CDR1 ENHRY, CDR2 SYGVKD. CDR3 length: 15 amino acids. V was trimmed by 4 bases and J by 3 bases, leaving 13 bases between them. The CDR3 nucleotides are TGTGCCATCAGTGGCGGACAGCAGTTTGGAAACACCATATATTTT. This translates into CAISGGQQFGNTIYF.

V usage is TRBV6-1 and J usage is TRBJ2-7; 7 bases fit TRBD1. J gave up 5 bases and V 6 bases, and 7 bases lay outside the gene matches. Per germline, CDR1 MNHNS and CDR2 SASEGT. This CDR3 has 13 residues. The CDR3 coding sequence is TGTGCCAGCAGCCCTACAGGGGTCGACGAGCAGTACTTC. This translates into CASSPTGVDEQYF.

This clonotype appeared a few times. The V gene is TRBV6-1, the J gene TRBJ1-2; no reliable D call. CDR1 MNHNS and CDR2 SASEGT come from the germline V gene. The CDR3 length is 11 residues. Trimming cost V 7 bases and J 6 bases, with 9 bases left between them. CDR3 DNA sequence: TGTGCCAGCACCGGTGGCGATGGCTACACCTTC. Translation gives CASTGGDGYTF.

This clonotype came up a few times. The CDR3: CASSYRTNTEAFF. The CDR3 region has the DNA TGTGCCAGCAGTTACAGGACTAACACTGAAGCTTTCTTT. This chain uses TRBV6-5 with TRBJ1-1; no clear D. The germline V gene has CDR1 MNHEY and CDR2 SVGAGI. The CDR3 sequence is 13 residues long. Trimming removed 2 bases from V and 2 bases from J, with 6 bases in between.

This clonotype was observed many times. The chain employs TRBV27 and TRBJ2-1, with D tentatively TRBD2 (6 bases). In germline, CDR1 is MNHEY, CDR2 SMNVEV (reference sequence). V shed 6 bases and J shed 2 bases, with 17 bases lying between them. The CDR3 runs 16 residues. CDR3 DNA sequence: TGTGCCAGCAGACACACGCGGGGCGGAACCTACAATGAGCAGTTCTTC. Its translation is CASRHTRGGTYNEQFF.

This clonotype has ten or more counts. The rearrangement uses TRBV7-9 and TRBJ2-1, with 7 bases aligning to TRBD1. V gave up 11 bases and J gave up 7 bases; unmatched junction bases: 11. The germline gives CDR1 SEHNR, CDR2 FQNEAQ (reference sequence). This CDR3 contains 13 residues. In DNA, the CDR3 is TGTGCCCCGGTGGGAGACAGGGCGAATGAGCAGTTCTTC. It specifies CAPVGDRANEQFF.

This clonotype occurred a few times. The CDR3 spells CASSSSEDGTYNEQFF. The CDR3 DNA is TGTGCCAGCAGTTCGTCCGAGGACGGTACCTACAATGAGCAGTTCTTC. The rearrangement joins TRBV27 to TRBJ2-1; no clear D gene. The CDR3 contains 16 residues. The germline gives CDR1 MNHEY, CDR2 SMNVEV (reference sequence). Trimming pared 4 bases from V and 2 bases from J, leaving 15 bases between.